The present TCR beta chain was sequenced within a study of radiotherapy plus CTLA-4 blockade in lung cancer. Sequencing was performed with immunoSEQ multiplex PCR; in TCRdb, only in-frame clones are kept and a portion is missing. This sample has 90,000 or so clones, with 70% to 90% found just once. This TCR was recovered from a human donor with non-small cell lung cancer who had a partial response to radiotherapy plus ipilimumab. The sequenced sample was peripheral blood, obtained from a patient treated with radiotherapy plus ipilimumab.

The CDR3 sequence: CASSEIRGSDQPQHF. The DNA for the CDR3 is TGTGCCAGCAGTGAAATCCGAGGGTCAGACCAGCCCCAGCATTTT. The rearrangement links TRBV2 to TRBJ1-5; D ambiguous. CDR1 SNHLY and CDR2 FYNNEI come from the germline V gene. With 2 bases removed from V and 7 bases from J, the gap between germline ends came to 15 bases. This CDR3 contains 15 residues.